Listed here are 6 T cell receptor beta chains from one sample, sequenced in a study of tumor-infiltrating lymphocytes in primary liver carcinoma. Both RNA and DNA were isolated together from about 21-30 mg of bulk tissue that had not been sorted. TCR beta cDNA was prepared out of roughly 0.5 ug total RNA by means of a constant-region primer. Three nested multiplex PCR rounds, a slightly modified ARM-PCR, produced the libraries for TCR beta. Forward primers for TRBV1-TRBV30 and a C-beta reverse primer served the first two PCR rounds, at roughly 10 cycles each. TCRdb called the multiplex PCR reads again in MiXCR, with one record for every CDR3 protein. There are approximately 24,000 distinct CDR3 sequences in the sample; over 65% occur only once, and about 47% lies in the top ten. Sequencing was performed on liver tumor tissue from sampling region 3. The subset here: tumor region T3, left-lateral pole. The receptor set was obtained from a man aged 40-50 years with primary liver carcinoma and hepatitis B virus infection.

This clonotype was found once. A junction end diverges from the germline sequence, so it may reflect a read error. The genes are TRBV14 and TRBJ1-1; a possible D gene is TRBD1 (6 bases). Per germline, CDR1 SGHDN and CDR2 FVKESK. This CDR3 has 16 amino acids. CDR3 residues: CAISQVGRGGNTEAFF. CDR3 nucleotide sequence: TGTGCCATCAGCCAAGTTGGCAGGGGAGGGAACACTGAAGCTTTCTTC.

On this clonotype itself: Because it lacks the conserved phenylalanine or tryptophan at the end, this CDR3 is likely a read error. The chain joins TRBV10-3 to TRBJ1-5; D gene uncertain. Trimming took off 1 base at V and 5 bases at J, with 9 bases between the two ends. CDR3 length equals 14 residues. The germline gives CDR1 ENHRY, CDR2 SYGVKD. The CDR3 here is CAISECESDQPQHL. As DNA, the CDR3 is TGTGCCATCAGTGAGTGTGAGAGCGATCAGCCCCAGCATTTG.

Of note for this clonotype: One junction end disagrees with the germline gene, perhaps due to a read error. This rearrangement joins TRBV6-2 or TRBV6-3 to TRBJ1-1, with no clear D. The germline gives CDR1 MNHEY, CDR2 SVGEGT. The CDR3 is 14 amino acids. The CDR3 sequence: CDSSYSELNTEAFF. Written as DNA, the CDR3 is TGTGACAGCAGTTACTCAGAGCTTAACACTGAAGCTTTCTTT.

On this clonotype itself: The final CDR3 position lacks the conserved phenylalanine or tryptophan, pointing to a likely read error. Because the CDR3's place on the DNA is in doubt, the DNA is left out and the CDR3 is given as listed by TCRdb. The V gene is TRBV7-9, the J gene TRBJ2-1; the table's D gene call, TRBD1, was not cross checked with the DNA. CDR1 SEHNR and CDR2 FQNEAQ come from the germline V gene (reference sequence). The CDR3 totals 17 residues, both ends included. The CDR3 here is CASSLPYQGLKTNERFY.

As for this clonotype: A read error may produce the germline difference seen at one junction end. The chain joins TRBV11-2 to TRBJ2-7; the D gene is possibly TRBD1 (6 bases). The V gene's germline CDR1 is SGHAT and CDR2 FQNNGV. The CDR3 has 15 residues. The CDR3 nucleotides are TGTGCCACCAGCTTTGTGGCAGGGGACCAGTATGAGCAGTATTTC. It translates to CATSFVAGDQYEQYF.

This clonotype has just one count. One junction end does not reproduce the germline sequence, and a read error may be involved. The gene calls are TRBV10-3 and TRBJ2-7; TRBD2 matches 13 bases. The CDR3 extends over 19 amino acids. The germline gives CDR1 ENHRY, CDR2 SYGVKD. The CDR3 DNA sequence: TGTGTCATCACCATACGATCGGCACTAGCGGGAGGGTTCTCCTACGAGCAGTACTTC. Translation: CVITIRSALAGGFSYEQYF.